This passage covers 15 T cell receptor beta chains from one sample sequenced in a study of a mutant IDH1 vaccine in newly diagnosed glioma (dated by TCRdb to about 2021). Which antigens these TCRs recognize remains unknown. This specimen's time point label, interpreted: week 47, end of study. Each vaccine dose, consisting of 300 ug of a 20-mer mutant IDH1 peptide in Montanide, was administered subcutaneously with topical imiquimod. The library was produced with the immunoSEQ multiplex PCR assay. TCRdb mirrors the immuneACCESS table, restricted to in-frame sequences. Some clones are absent from its copies; in checked studies, under half trace to an unresolved V gene, and the reason for the others is unknown. The sample table records 30,000 to 35,000 clones; approximately 87% of these occur just once. More than 10% of the sample belongs to the ten largest clones. The sequences come from PBMCs, collected from a glioma patient whose treatment included an IDH1 peptide vaccine. The receptors shown here come from a woman aged 30 to 39 with glioma.

A single count supports this clone. This sequence joins TRBV4-1 and TRBJ1-1; tentatively, D is TRBD1 (5 bases). Trimming shortened V by 0 bases and J by 0 bases, and 8 bases separated the two germline ends. The CDR3 runs 15 residues. Germline values: CDR1 MGHRA, CDR2 YSYEKL. CDR3 region: CASSQDPGLNTEAFF. In DNA, the CDR3 is TGCGCCAGCAGCCAAGACCCAGGGTTGAACACTGAAGCTTTCTTT.

This clone was observed a single time. The J gene is TRBJ1-4, the V gene TRBV30, with TRBD1 as a possible D gene (6 bases). The V end lost 0 bases, the J end lost 9 bases, and 11 bases lay between the germline ends. The CDR3 runs to 13 residues. The germline V gene has CDR1 GTSNPN and CDR2 SVGIG (reference sequence). CDR3 amino acids: CAWSVTGWKKLFF. The CDR3 DNA follows: TGTGCCTGGAGTGTAACAGGGTGGAAAAAACTGTTTTTT.

The V and J genes are TRBV14 and TRBJ1-1; D gene uncertain. The CDR3 has 12 residues. The germline V and J ends were trimmed by 0 bases and 10 bases, with 9 bases remaining between them. Germline V lookup: CDR1 SGHDN, CDR2 FVKESK. As DNA, the CDR3 is TGTGCCAGCAGCCAAGAACACGGCGGAGCTTTCTTT. Protein product: CASSQEHGGAFF.

V and J are TRBV5-1 and TRBJ2-7, with a tentative D call TRBD1 (5 bases). V lost 0 bases, J lost 3 bases, and 13 bases lay in between. Germline CDR1 reads SGHRS; CDR2 reads YFSETQ. The CDR3 sequence is 15 residues long. CDR3 coding DNA: TGCGCCAGCAGCTTGGAGGGGATCCTCCTCTACGAGCAGTACTTC. Its protein product is CASSLEGILLYEQYF.

The chain recombines TRBV7-8 with TRBJ1-5, with D unresolved. Germline V gene sequence: CDR1 SGHVS, CDR2 FQNEAQ. Trimming stripped 5 bases from V and 4 bases from J, with 15 bases between. The CDR3 is made up of 15 amino acids. This CDR3 reads CASSGVGLSNQPQHF. CDR3 coding DNA: TGTGCCAGCAGCGGGGTGGGGTTATCAAATCAGCCCCAGCATTTT.

The chain combines TRBV10-3 with TRBJ1-2; 8 nucleotides line up with TRBD1. The CDR3 has 12 residues. Germline CDR1 is ENHRY and CDR2 is SYGVKD. V lost 11 bases, J lost 7 bases, and 9 bases stayed unmatched. The DNA of the CDR3 is TGTGCCTCTCAACAGGGGGATGGTGGCTACACCTTC. Encoded protein: CASQQGDGGYTF.

This chain uses TRBV30 with TRBJ2-1; D possibly corresponds to TRBD1 (6 bases). The CDR3 is 17 residues long. The V end was cut by 3 bases, the J end by 4 bases, with 22 bases between. Per germline, CDR1 GTSNPN and CDR2 SVGIG (reference sequence). CDR3 DNA sequence: TGTGCCTGGAGGGACTTGACAGGCCTGTCCATTTACAATGAGCAGTTCTTC. Translating gives CAWRDLTGLSIYNEQFF.

V gene TRBV7-8 combines with J gene TRBJ1-4, with D possibly being TRBD1 (5 bases). In germline, CDR1 is SGHVS, CDR2 FQNEAQ. Trimming took 3 bases from V and 6 from J, leaving 17 bases between them. The CDR3 spans 16 residues. This CDR3 reads CASSFRGPSPDEKLFF. As DNA, the CDR3 is TGTGCCAGCAGCTTTCGGGGACCTTCGCCGGATGAAAAACTGTTTTTT.

The rearrangement links TRBV6-1 to TRBJ1-2; 7 nucleotides align to TRBD1. CDR3 length: 15 residues. Unmatched junction bases numbered 8, after V lost 3 bases and J lost 4 bases. CDR1 and CDR2 (germline): MNHNS, SASEGT. The CDR3 protein is CASSEAGQYFYGYTF. CDR3 nucleotides: TGTGCCAGCAGTGAGGCGGGACAGTACTTCTATGGCTACACCTTC.

The chain uses TRBV6-5 and TRBJ2-7; no firm D call. The V end lost 4 bases, the J end lost 1 base, and 8 bases lay between the germline ends. The CDR3 covers 13 residues. Germline V gene lookup returns CDR1 MNHEY and CDR2 SVGAGI. In nucleotides, the CDR3 is TGTGCCAGCAGTTTCTCAGGTTCCTACGAGCAGTACTTC. Protein sequence: CASSFSGSYEQYF.

V gene TRBV5-5 combines with J gene TRBJ2-7, with D unresolved. V lost 0 bases and J 1 base, leaving 8 bases between the germline ends. Per the germline V gene, CDR1 is SGHKS and CDR2 is YYEKEE (reference sequence). There are 14 residues in the CDR3. The CDR3 nucleotides read TGTGCCAGCAGCTTGGAGTGGCAGTCCTACGAGCAGTACTTC. Translation gives CASSLEWQSYEQYF.

J is TRBJ1-2 and V is TRBV4-2; 8 positions match TRBD1. CDR1 is LGHNA and CDR2 is YNFKEQ in the germline V gene. V was pared by 0 bases and J by 2 bases, with 2 bases of the junction left unmatched. This CDR3 has 15 amino acids. The CDR3 loop reads CASSQEPGGNYGYTF. CDR3 in DNA: TGTGCCAGCAGCCAAGAGCCAGGGGGCAACTATGGCTACACCTTC.

The V call is TRBV5-1, the J call TRBJ2-5; D may be TRBD1 (7 bases). The CDR3 has 18 residues. V shed 1 base and J shed 5 bases, with 24 bases lying between them. Germline-derived CDR1 and CDR2 are SGHRS and YFSETQ. The DNA of the CDR3 is TGCGCCAGCAGCTTGCGTGGGACAGCTTTCCCAGGAGGGGAGACCCAGTACTTC. Translation: CASSLRGTAFPGGETQYF.

The V call is TRBV7-6, the J call TRBJ2-5; no definite D call. V lost 5 bases, J lost 2 bases, and 12 bases lay in between. Germline V gene lookup returns CDR1 SGHVS and CDR2 FNYEAQ. CDR3 length: 14 residues. The CDR3 here is CASSRRTYQETQYF. CDR3 DNA sequence: TGTGCCAGCAGCCGCAGAACTTATCAAGAGACCCAGTACTTC.

This clone was found a few times. The rearrangement joins TRBV2 to TRBJ1-5; a weak D match, TRBD1 (6 bases). CDR1 SNHLY and CDR2 FYNNEI come from the germline V gene. The CDR3 sequence is 13 residues long. The V gene lost 7 bases and the J gene lost 3 bases, with 10 bases spanning the gap. CDR3 amino acids: CASTTGFNQPQHF. CDR3 nucleotides: TGTGCCAGCACCACAGGGTTCAATCAGCCCCAGCATTTT.